This TCR beta chain was captured in a study of cytomegalovirus exposure and HLA in healthy donors. Study-wide results and caveats: Sequencing artifact likely explains a cluster of highly shared sequence variants. When the data were analyzed later, several of the most significant clusters appeared to be linked to common viral pathogens. V- and J-gene trimming in TCR beta was tied to a missense DCLRE1C variant by an analysis performed later. According to the study, 160 or so TCR beta chains were cytomegalovirus-associated.

The CDR3 has 14 residues. Losses at the gene ends were 5 bases for V and 2 bases for J; bases not matched to a gene: 4. Germline values: CDR1 SGDLS, CDR2 YYNGEE. This clone was seen only a few times. No antigen is known for it. Primers for the PCR totalled 60 Vbeta and 13 Jbeta. Profiled with immunoSEQ multiplex PCR; TCRdb holds only in-frame clones, not every one. This table holds around 160,000 clones, roughly three quarters found once. The sequenced sample was PBMCs. The chain links TRBV9 to TRBJ2-5; 9 bases are shared with TRBD2. The clonotype was recovered from a woman in her thirties or forties in good health and CMV-seropositive. CDR3 sequence (DNA): TGTGCCAGCAGTACGGGACTAGCTCAAGAGACCCAGTACTTC. This sequence encodes CASSTGLAQETQYF. The variable domain in full, completed from reference TRBV9 and TRBJ2-5, reads DSGVTQTPKHLITATGQRVTLRCSPRSGDLSVYWYQQSLDQGLQFLIQYYNGEERAKGNILERFSAQQFPDLHSELNLSSLELGDSALYFCASSTGLAQETQYFGPGTRLLVL.